This T cell receptor (beta chain) was observed in a study of Graves' ophthalmopathy and Graves' hyperthyroidism. Study outcomes and limitations: Between ophthalmopathy and stable hyperthyroidism, a 13-signature model drew a separation with around 88% sensitivity and approximately 79% specificity. The study's model predicted ophthalmopathy progression at about 64% sensitivity and approximately 78% specificity.

Certain patients were not enrolled. These were patients with other autoimmune diseases, uncontrolled infections, pregnancy or lactation. As the template, RNA transcripts were used to amplify TCR beta CDR3 regions. An opening RT-PCR round employed HTBI primers and preceded a second-round multiplex PCR. Using its own MiXCR run on the multiplex PCR reads, TCRdb lists one record per CDR3 protein. The sample carries approximately 1.2 million distinct CDR3 sequences, about 35% recorded once. V lost 5 bases, J lost 0 bases, and 8 bases lay in between. The CDR3 has 13 amino acids. Per germline, CDR1 SGHVS and CDR2 FQNEAQ. In this sample, this clonotype turned up many times. Its antigen is currently unknown.

Sequenced input: peripheral blood or thyroid tissue (not recorded which). V and J are TRBV7-8 and TRBJ2-7, with D tentatively TRBD2 (6 bases). This clonotype was sampled from an adult man with Graves' hyperthyroidism. The CDR3 protein is CASSRDFSYEQYF. The CDR3 bases are TGTGCCAGCAGCCGGGACTTCTCCTACGAGCAGTACTTC. The full variable domain, rest sourced from reference TRBV7-8 and TRBJ2-7, is GAGVSQSPRYKVAKRGQDVALRCDPISGHVSLFWYQQALGQGPEFLTYFQNEAQLDKSGLPSDRFFAERPEGSVSTLKIQRTQQEDSAVYLCASSRDFSYEQYFGPGTRLTVT.